One and the same sample provided the 14 T cell receptor beta chains below, sequenced in a study of cytomegalovirus exposure and HLA in healthy donors (dated by TCRdb to about 2017). Libraries were built with the immunoSEQ multiplex PCR assay. The source is immuneACCESS, and TCRdb retained only in-frame sequences with V and J called. Part of the clones is not carried over; for the studies checked, unresolved V genes explain less than half of this, and the remainder is unexplained. The table for this sample lists about 150,000 clones; approximately 90% of them were counted only once. 0.55% to 0.8% of the sample comes from the top ten. The specimen sequenced was PBMCs. The receptors come from a man between 18 and 35 years old in good health and CMV-seronegative.

CDR3 in amino acids: CASSPRTGKGNTIYF. CDR3 coding DNA: TGTGCCAGCAGCCCTCGGACAGGGAAAGGAAACACCATATATTTT. The J gene is TRBJ1-3, the V gene TRBV9; 8 nucleotides line up with TRBD1. Germline lookup yields CDR1 SGDLS and CDR2 YYNGEE. The J segment lost 4 bases and the V segment lost 4 bases, leaving 7 bases of the junction unmatched. This CDR3 is built from 15 residues.

This clone appeared a single time. The chain employs TRBV11-2 and TRBJ2-6, with D possibly being TRBD2 (6 bases). V lost 5 bases and J 0 bases, leaving 8 bases between the germline ends. Looked up from germline, CDR1 is SGHAT and CDR2 is FQNNGV. The CDR3 contains 15 residues. CDR3 amino acids: CASSPAGSGANVLTF. In DNA, the CDR3 is TGTGCCAGCAGCCCAGCGGGCTCTGGGGCCAACGTCCTGACTTTC.

V gene TRBV5-1 combines with J gene TRBJ2-1, with TRBD2 matching over 9 bases. The CDR3 extends over 15 amino acids. Germline lookup yields CDR1 SGHRS and CDR2 YFSETQ. The ends lost 1 base at V and 4 bases at J; junction bases unmatched: 3. DNA for the CDR3: TGCGCCAGCAGCTTGTCTAGCGGGACTTACAATGAGCAGTTCTTC. Translating gives CASSLSSGTYNEQFF.

The V gene is TRBV5-6, the J gene TRBJ2-2; TRBD1 aligns across 8 bases. Germline loops: CDR1 SGHDT, CDR2 YYEEEE. Unmatched junction bases numbered 10, after V lost 4 bases and J lost 5 bases. The CDR3 totals 16 residues. The CDR3 protein is CASSLAGTGVTGELFF. In DNA form, the CDR3 reads TGTGCCAGCAGCCTGGCGGGGACAGGAGTTACCGGGGAGCTGTTTTTT.

This sequence joins TRBV2 and TRBJ1-5; D may be TRBD1 (6 bases). This CDR3 is built from 16 residues. The germline V gene encodes CDR1 SNHLY and CDR2 FYNNEI. Trimming removed 3 bases from V and 2 bases from J, with 14 bases in between. Here the CDR3 reads CASSDFARGGNQPQHF. The DNA of the CDR3 is TGTGCCAGCAGTGATTTTGCCAGGGGCGGCAATCAGCCCCAGCATTTT.

The rearrangement joins TRBV10-3 to TRBJ1-2; D gene ambiguous. Per the germline V gene, CDR1 is ENHRY and CDR2 is SYGVKD. Deletions cut 0 bases from V and 1 base from J, with 6 bases between. This CDR3 region has 14 residues. The DNA for the CDR3 is TGTGCCATCAGTGAGTCTTTCCGTAACTATGGCTACACCTTC. This encodes CAISESFRNYGYTF.

The chain combines TRBV15 with TRBJ2-3; D is perhaps TRBD1 (7 bases). Germline CDR1 and CDR2: LNHNV and YYDKDF (reference sequence). Trimming pared 0 bases from V and 8 bases from J, leaving 9 bases between. The CDR3 is 13 amino acids. The CDR3 spells CATSRDQGGTQYF. The CDR3 DNA follows: TGTGCCACCAGCAGAGATCAGGGGGGTACGCAGTATTTT.

The rearrangement joins TRBV5-1 to TRBJ1-2, with D possibly being TRBD1 (6 bases). This CDR3 spans 14 amino acids. Germline-derived CDR1 and CDR2 are SGHRS and YFSETQ. V lost 4 bases and J lost 1, with 11 bases in between. DNA for the CDR3: TGCGCCAGCAGCCCCGTGGACAGTAACTATGGCTACACCTTC. Protein: CASSPVDSNYGYTF.

The genes are TRBV6-6 and TRBJ1-2, with TRBD1 as a possible D gene (5 bases). V was shortened by 3 bases and J by 8 bases, with 10 bases between the two germline ends. Germline V gene lookup returns CDR1 MNHNY and CDR2 SVGAGI (reference sequence). The CDR3 sequence is 12 residues long. Written as DNA, the CDR3 is TGTGCCAGCAGTTATGGGGGGACGGGCTACACCTTC. Encoded protein: CASSYGGTGYTF.

J is TRBJ1-6 and V is TRBV5-8; 10 positions agree with TRBD1. This CDR3 is 15 amino acids long. Trimming removed 4 bases from V and 8 bases from J; junction bases left unmatched: 6. CDR1 is SGHTS, CDR2 YDEGEE, per germline. The DNA for the CDR3 is TGTGCCAGCAGCACCCCGGGACAGGGGTATTCACCCCTCCACTTT. This sequence encodes CASSTPGQGYSPLHF.

In DNA form, the CDR3 reads TGTGCCAGCACCCTCGGGACAGGGATCTACAATGAGCAGTTCTTC. Encoded protein: CASTLGTGIYNEQFF. The V and J genes are TRBV6-6 and TRBJ2-1, with TRBD1 matching 9 bases. Germline values: CDR1 MNHNY, CDR2 SVGAGI (reference sequence). Trimming at V came to 7 bases and at J to 3 bases, leaving 7 bases not matched to a gene. This CDR3 comprises 15 residues.

The genes are TRBV10-3 and TRBJ2-1; 7 nucleotides agree with TRBD2. The V segment lost 3 bases and the J segment 4 bases; nucleotides outside the gene matches: 6. The CDR3 length is 15 residues. Per germline, CDR1 ENHRY and CDR2 SYGVKD. In DNA form, the CDR3 reads TGTGCCATCAGTGATCTTGCGGGGGTTTACAATGAGCAGTTCTTC. Translation: CAISDLAGVYNEQFF.

The CDR3 reads CASSIEGTSIYEQFF. The CDR3 DNA is TGTGCCAGTAGTATAGAGGGGACTAGCATATATGAGCAGTTCTTC. The V call is TRBV19, the J call TRBJ2-1; 9 bases are shared with TRBD2. The germline V gene encodes CDR1 LNHDA and CDR2 SQIVND (reference sequence). The CDR3 contains 15 residues. V dropped 0 bases and J dropped 8; count of bases not matched to a gene: 5.

With respect to this clone: The same CDR3 also results from other DNA sequences found in this sample. J is TRBJ2-7 and V is TRBV5-1; possibly TRBD2 for D (6 bases). Per the germline V gene, CDR1 is SGHRS and CDR2 is YFSETQ. This CDR3 is built from 13 residues. V was shortened by 6 bases and J by 4 bases, with 14 bases between the two germline ends. In DNA form, the CDR3 reads TGCGCCAGCAAGGAGGGGACGCTGTACGAGCAGTACTTC. Residues: CASKEGTLYEQYF.